What follows are 30 T cell receptor beta chains derived from one specimen sequenced in a study of shared clonotypes between healthy human individuals. Generated by immunoSEQ multiplex PCR, the TCRdb table keeps only in-frame clones and is missing some. This sample has some 2.1 million clones, with 93% found just once. Positive CCR7 selection of CD45RO-negative cells yielded the naive CD8 cells, and terminally differentiated effector memory CD45RA+ cells were excluded. The material sequenced was naive CD8+ T cells from PBMCs. The receptors derive from a man between 18 and 29 years old in good health. Some clones in this sample may be carry-over from other donors' samples.

This chain uses TRBV11-2 with TRBJ2-1; D not certain. Germline V gene sequence: CDR1 SGHAT, CDR2 FQNNGV. The length of the CDR3 is 12 residues. Trimming cost V 4 bases and J 7 bases, with 8 bases left between them. CDR3: CASSSRWNEQFF. CDR3 in DNA: TGTGCCAGCAGCTCCCGCTGGAATGAGCAGTTCTTC.

The chain uses TRBV7-2 and TRBJ2-7; TRBD2 matches 7 bases. Germline V gives CDR1 SGHTA, CDR2 FQGNSA. The CDR3 spans 15 residues. Unmatched junction bases numbered 6, after V lost 1 base and J lost 3 bases. The CDR3 loop is CASSLGTGLVYEQYF. The CDR3, as DNA: TGTGCCAGCAGCTTAGGAACAGGACTAGTCTACGAGCAGTACTTC.

The genes are TRBV7-9 and TRBJ2-5; 7 bases agree with TRBD1. Germline V gene lookup returns CDR1 SEHNR and CDR2 FQNEAQ (reference sequence). The CDR3 is 18 amino acids. With 2 bases clipped from V and 1 base from J, the junction kept 13 bases outside the gene matches. This CDR3 is CASSLPQIRQGGQETQYF. CDR3 nucleotide sequence: TGTGCCAGCAGCTTACCCCAAATTAGACAGGGCGGCCAAGAGACCCAGTACTTC.

With regard to this clone: This sample includes further DNA sequences coding for the same CDR3. This chain joins TRBV4-3 and TRBJ2-3; D is unresolved. This CDR3 spans 13 amino acids. V lost 3 bases to trimming and J lost 0 bases, with 4 bases between them. CDR1 LGHNA and CDR2 YSLEER come from the germline V gene. CDR3 sequence: CASSQGSTDTQYF. In nucleotides, the CDR3 is TGCGCCAGCAGCCAGGGTAGCACAGATACGCAGTATTTT.

The chain joins TRBV5-1 to TRBJ1-3; D perhaps matches TRBD1 (6 bases). CDR3 length equals 14 residues. Germline CDR1 SGHRS, CDR2 YFSETQ. V was pared by 4 bases and J by 6 bases, with 14 bases between. CDR3 DNA sequence: TGCGCCAGCAGCCAAACCCCAGGGGCAAACACCATATATTTT. It codes for CASSQTPGANTIYF.

Only one count was recorded for this clone. The chain employs TRBV14 and TRBJ1-4; the D is unclear. The CDR3 has 13 amino acids. Deletions cut 1 base from V and 4 bases from J, with 4 bases between. CDR1 is SGHDN and CDR2 is FVKESK in the germline V gene. The CDR3 loop reads CASSQGDNEKLFF. The CDR3 DNA sequence: TGTGCCAGCAGCCAAGGGGATAATGAAAAACTGTTTTTT.

The chain joins TRBV28 to TRBJ2-5; 11 positions match TRBD2. Germline V gene data show CDR1 as MDHEN and CDR2 as SYDVKM. CDR3 length: 16 residues. The ends lost 3 bases at V and 5 bases at J; junction bases unmatched: 8. This CDR3 is CASSFTLAGVKETQYF. The CDR3 coding sequence is TGTGCCAGCAGTTTCACACTAGCGGGAGTCAAGGAGACCCAGTACTTC.

The V and J genes are TRBV28 and TRBJ2-7; a weak D match, TRBD2 (6 bases). Germline V CDR1 and CDR2: MDHEN, SYDVKM. The CDR3 consists of 14 residues. With 0 bases removed from V and 0 bases from J, the gap between germline ends came to 6 bases. The CDR3 nucleotides read TGTGCCAGCAGTTTATGGGACTACTCCTACGAGCAGTACTTC. Translating gives CASSLWDYSYEQYF. Looking up the rest from reference TRBV28 and TRBJ2-7 gives the full variable domain: DVKVTQSSRYLVKRTGEKVFLECVQDMDHENMFWYRQDPGLGLRLIYFSYDVKMKEKGDIPEGYSVSREKKERFSLILESASTNQTSMYLCASSLWDYSYEQYFGPGTRLTVT.

The chain joins TRBV29-1 to TRBJ1-2; 7 bases are a match to TRBD1. Germline-derived CDR1 and CDR2 are SQVTM and ANQGSEA. The CDR3 contains 14 residues. The trim removed 7 bases at V and 6 bases at J, leaving 14 bases unmatched. This chain's CDR3 is CSATSPGTDNGYTF. Written as DNA, the CDR3 is TGCAGCGCCACCTCGCCCGGGACAGACAATGGCTACACCTTC.

This chain uses TRBV23-1 with TRBJ2-6; D gene ambiguous. TRBV23-1 is placed among ORFs of uncertain function. The CDR3 covers 15 residues. Deletions cut 3 bases from V and 2 bases from J, with 8 bases between. The CDR3 here is CASSHPPPGANVLTF. As DNA, the CDR3 is TGCGCCAGCAGTCACCCACCACCTGGGGCCAACGTCCTGACTTTC.

The J gene is TRBJ1-2, the V gene TRBV28; D not resolved. Trimming stripped 6 bases from V and 8 bases from J, with 22 bases between. Germline assignment: CDR1 MDHEN and CDR2 SYDVKM. The CDR3 consists of 15 residues. The CDR3: CASRGIRYLSEGYTF. The CDR3 coding sequence is TGTGCCAGCAGGGGAATCAGGTACCTTTCAGAAGGCTACACCTTC.

This clone has a single count. DNA of the CDR3: TGTGCCAGCAGCTTGACAGGTGGGGACACCGGGGAGCTGTTTTTT. Translated: CASSLTGGDTGELFF. This sequence joins TRBV7-3 and TRBJ2-2, with a tentative D call TRBD1 (6 bases). Germline values: CDR1 SGHTA, CDR2 FQGTGA. The CDR3 is made up of 15 amino acids. V lost 3 bases and J lost 3, with 11 bases in between.

This sequence joins TRBV4-1 and TRBJ2-7; a possible D gene is TRBD1 (6 bases). There are 15 residues in the CDR3. Germline V gene data show CDR1 as MGHRA and CDR2 as YSYEKL. Trimming left V 1 base short and J 0 bases short, with 10 bases between. CDR3 residues: CASSQGQGTSYEQYF. The CDR3 bases are TGCGCCAGCAGCCAAGGTCAGGGGACCTCCTACGAGCAGTACTTC.

The chain uses TRBV19 and TRBJ2-4; weak D call: TRBD1 (6 bases). Germline lookup yields CDR1 LNHDA and CDR2 SQIVND (reference sequence). Trimming took 1 base from V and 7 from J, leaving 17 bases between them. The CDR3 contains 16 residues. The CDR3 nucleotides are TGTGCCAGTAGTATAGGGGTCCAGGGGCCTGGGAACATTCAGTACTTC. Amino acid sequence: CASSIGVQGPGNIQYF.

The rearrangement joins TRBV7-9 to TRBJ2-5; maybe TRBD2 (6 bases). The V gene's germline CDR1 is SEHNR and CDR2 FQNEAQ (reference sequence). Trimming removed 5 bases from V and 3 bases from J, with 13 bases in between. This CDR3 spans 14 amino acids. CDR3 region: CASSTGREKETQYF. The DNA of the CDR3 is TGTGCCAGCAGCACAGGACGGGAGAAAGAGACCCAGTACTTC.

The CDR3: CASSLPLAGVHIQYF. The CDR3 nucleotides read TGTGCCAGCAGCTTACCCTTAGCGGGAGTTCACATTCAGTACTTC. The V gene is TRBV7-9, the J gene TRBJ2-4, with 9 bases fitting TRBD2. From germline, CDR1 is SEHNR and CDR2 FQNEAQ (reference sequence). J lost 8 bases, V lost 2 bases, and 7 bases had no gene match. CDR3 length: 15 residues.

The chain is built from TRBV15 and TRBJ2-3, with TRBD2 matching over 14 bases. Germline CDR1 reads LNHNV; CDR2 reads YYDKDF (reference sequence). The CDR3 totals 19 residues. The V and J ends lost 3 bases and 3 bases, in that order; junction bases with no gene match: 11. This CDR3 reads CATSRKIGTSGSLTDTQYF. CDR3 DNA: TGTGCCACCAGCAGGAAGATTGGGACTAGCGGGAGTTTGACAGATACGCAGTATTTT.

The J gene is TRBJ1-5, the V gene TRBV27, with a tentative D call TRBD1 (6 bases). The germline V gene has CDR1 MNHEY and CDR2 SMNVEV (reference sequence). The CDR3 loop spans 15 amino acids. Trimming shortened V by 5 bases and J by 2 bases, and 13 bases separated the two germline ends. CDR3 DNA sequence: TGTGCCAGCAGTCAGGACAGACTTCGCAATCAGCCCCAGCATTTT. This translates into CASSQDRLRNQPQHF.

The rearrangement links TRBV28 to TRBJ2-5; TRBD1 or TRBD2 may be the D gene (5 bases each). CDR1 and CDR2 from the germline V gene are MDHEN and SYDVKM. The CDR3 has 16 amino acids. V lost 3 bases to trimming and J lost 0 bases, with 14 bases between them. The chain's CDR3 is CASSFRGAGNQETQYF. DNA for the CDR3: TGTGCCAGCAGTTTTAGGGGAGCAGGTAACCAAGAGACCCAGTACTTC.

The chain joins TRBV15 to TRBJ1-1; possible D gene TRBD1, 5 bases. The V and J ends lost 5 bases and 2 bases respectively, with 12 bases between them. CDR3 length: 14 amino acids. CDR1 and CDR2 from the germline V gene are LNHNV and YYDKDF (reference sequence). The CDR3 bases are TGTGCCACCAGCGAGGGGTACCTTAACACTGAAGCTTTCTTT. This sequence encodes CATSEGYLNTEAFF.

The chain carries TRBV28 and TRBJ1-4; 8 bases align to TRBD1. Trimming took 4 bases from V and 7 from J; bases not matched to a gene: 11. CDR1 is MDHEN, CDR2 SYDVKM, per germline. This CDR3 region has 16 residues. For the CDR3, the DNA is TGTGCCAGCAGTTCGGAGTACGGGACAGGTTTTGAAAAACTGTTTTTT. It translates to CASSSEYGTGFEKLFF.

V gene TRBV27 combines with J gene TRBJ2-7; 7 positions agree with TRBD1. The junction had 7 bases not matched to a gene; V was cut back by 5 bases and J by 3 bases. CDR1 is MNHEY, CDR2 SMNVEV, per germline (reference sequence). The CDR3 contains 14 residues. CDR3 loop: CASSQRTGHYEQYF. The CDR3 nucleotides are TGTGCCAGCAGTCAGCGGACAGGCCACTACGAGCAGTACTTC.

This clone appeared a single time. The rearrangement links TRBV5-1 to TRBJ2-4; 9 nucleotides match TRBD1. The ends lost 4 bases at V and 3 bases at J; junction bases unmatched: 8. The CDR3 has 16 residues. The germline CDR1 and CDR2 sequences are SGHRS and YFSETQ. The CDR3 DNA sequence: TGCGCCAGCAGCCCGAGGACAGGGGCGTTCAAAAACATTCAGTACTTC. This gives the protein CASSPRTGAFKNIQYF.

The gene calls are TRBV5-4 and TRBJ2-2, with 14 bases that match TRBD2. This CDR3 contains 20 residues. V lost 3 bases and J lost 4; bases outside the gene matches: 14. Germline CDR1 and CDR2: SGHNT and YYREEE (reference sequence). The CDR3 here is CASSWGRITGTSGSTGELFF. CDR3 in DNA: TGTGCCAGCAGCTGGGGGAGAATTACCGGGACTAGCGGGAGCACCGGGGAGCTGTTTTTT.

The chain is built from TRBV6-6 and TRBJ2-3, with TRBD1 as a possible D gene (5 bases). Germline V gene data show CDR1 as MNHNY and CDR2 as SVGAGI (reference sequence). V was cut by 7 bases and J by 4 bases, with 18 bases left in between. The CDR3 is 15 residues long. CDR3 sequence: CASTTGAFWADTQYF. The CDR3 DNA reads as TGTGCCAGCACCACTGGGGCTTTTTGGGCAGATACGCAGTATTTT.

The rearrangement joins TRBV29-1 to TRBJ1-1; TRBD1 matches 7 bases. Germline CDR1 and CDR2: SQVTM and ANQGSEA. V dropped 7 bases and J dropped 4; count of bases not matched to a gene: 9. CDR3 size: 13 residues. CDR3 loop: CSGRDRDGTEAFF. Here the CDR3 DNA reads TGCAGCGGTAGAGACAGGGATGGCACTGAAGCTTTCTTT.

CDR3 loop: CASSVVTGLNYNEQFF. As DNA, the CDR3 is TGTGCCAGCAGCGTAGTTACGGGACTCAACTACAATGAGCAGTTCTTC. The chain is built from TRBV9 and TRBJ2-1, with D tentatively TRBD2 (6 bases). Trimming took 0 bases from V and 3 from J, leaving 13 bases between them. The germline gives CDR1 SGDLS, CDR2 YYNGEE. This CDR3 has 16 amino acids.

V is TRBV4-3 and J is TRBJ2-1; D possibly corresponds to TRBD2 (6 bases). CDR3 length equals 14 residues. V was pared by 4 bases and J by 5 bases, with 12 bases between. CDR1 and CDR2 from the germline V gene are LGHNA and YSLEER. This chain's CDR3 is CASSPGGEDNEQFF. CDR3 sequence (DNA): TGCGCCAGCAGCCCAGGCGGGGAGGACAATGAGCAGTTCTTC.

This chain links TRBV7-2 with TRBJ2-5; D may match TRBD1 or TRBD2 (5 bases each). Trimming took 5 bases from V and 5 from J, leaving 18 bases between them. Per the germline V gene, CDR1 is SGHTA and CDR2 is FQGNSA. The CDR3 has 15 amino acids. The CDR3, as DNA: TGTGCCAGCAGCGCCCGAGCAGGGCGAGGGGAGACCCAGTACTTC. It is translated as CASSARAGRGETQYF. The whole variable domain, remainder taken from reference TRBV7-2 and TRBJ2-5, is GAGVSQSPSNKVTEKGKDVELRCDPISGHTALYWYRQSLGQGLEFLIYFQGNSAPDKSGLPSDRFSAERTGGSVSTLTIQRTQQEDSAVYLCASSARAGRGETQYFGPGTRLLVL.

The V and J genes are TRBV7-7 and TRBJ1-2; D ambiguous. In germline, CDR1 is SSHAT, CDR2 FNYEAQ (reference sequence). Between the trimmed V and J ends, which lost 3 bases and 0 bases, there was a span of 11 bases. The CDR3 sequence is 15 residues long. Here the CDR3 DNA reads TGTGCCAGCAGCTTGCGGATCTCAGCTAACTATGGCTACACCTTC. This gives the protein CASSLRISANYGYTF. Complete variable domain (other parts from reference TRBV7-7 and TRBJ1-2): GAGVSQSPRYKVTKRGQDVTLRCDPISSHATLYWYQQALGQGPEFLTYFNYEAQPDKSGLPSDRFSAERPEGSISTLTIQRTEQRDSAMYRCASSLRISANYGYTFGSGTRLTVV.